This T cell receptor (beta chain) is drawn from a study of identifying expanded T cells in peripheral blood. Here immunoSEQ multiplex PCR was the method, and the copy in TCRdb shows in-frame clones only, minus some. The table includes about 130,000 clones, 80% to 90% detected once. During the collection period, no donor immune events like infections were recorded. To note about this clone: Its antigen remains unidentified.

Study-level points and caveats: Differentially abundant clones: about 1.1 between replicates, about 16 at around 2 weeks, around 20 at four. Clone count variance between approximately two-week samples rose with total template count.

The CDR3 is 13 residues long. From germline, CDR1 is SGHTA and CDR2 FQGTGA. Trimming took off 6 bases at V and 6 bases at J, with 11 bases between the two ends. J is TRBJ2-2 and V is TRBV7-3, with D hard to call. This receptor was obtained from a person aged 18 to 70 in good health. Sample: blood. CDR3 sequence: CASRFTGSGELFF. CDR3 nucleotides: TGTGCCAGCAGGTTTACGGGCTCCGGGGAGCTGTTTTTT.